Sequencing of this T cell receptor (beta chain) was carried out in a study of T-cell memory formation after mild COVID-19 listed by TCRdb under 2021. Context from the whole study: TCR sequence clusters from the two donors were found to be largely donor specific. In a couple of donors, T-cell clones that expanded and contracted after mild COVID-19 were followed by sequencing TCRalpha and TCRbeta repertoires longitudinally. Two young, previously healthy adult volunteers made up the cohort, one male and one female.

Beyond this particular receptor, the publication reports: Some responding clones were detected in pre-infection memory, which suggested that pre-existing cross-reactive memory T cells had joined the SARS-CoV-2 response. SARS-CoV-2 specificity was not confirmed for the second-wave clones peaking on day 37. Balanced CD4/CD8 phenotypes were observed for clones contracting from day 15 to 85, whereas a bias towards CD4+ was observed for a second wave of clones expanding from day 15 to 37. Contracting CD4+ clones turned up mainly in the CM and EM memory subsets, whereas EMRA was where CD8+ clones were enriched. The study covered only a couple of mild cases, and larger cohorts including severe cases with pre-infection samples were considered necessary.

Ficoll-Paque density gradient centrifugation was used to isolate PBMCs. The CDR3, from cysteine to phenylalanine, totals 13 residues. Left in the record is the CDR3 DNA by itself, 39 bases read in frame from the first base. Trimming removed 4 bases from V and 4 bases from J, leaving 8 bases between the germline ends. The germline V gene yields MNHEY for CDR1 and SVGEGT for CDR2. This clonotype showed up many times. The antigen it binds to is not known. It has no much larger one-base neighbor in the sample; base qualities were not kept. The sequencer was an Illumina NovaSeq 6000. cDNA libraries for TCRalpha and TCRbeta were prepared by 5'RACE using constant-segment primers, with sample barcodes and unique molecular identifiers added. Trizol reagent was used to extract RNA from every sample. The libraries were amplified in two PCR steps, and the second step added a second sample barcode and Illumina TruSeq adapters. Libraries were sequenced on an Illumina NovaSeq with 2 x 150 bp paired-end reads. In the paper's pipeline: Reads were demultiplexed and collapsed into UMI-guided consensus sequences with migec v1.2.7. Using mixcr v2.1.11, UMI consensuses were aligned to TRA and TRB V and J templates and then assembled into clonotypes. A clonotype was counted as expanded or contracted only when both edgeR and NoisET called the clonotype significant, with the noise models trained on biological replicates. For edgeR calls, a false discovery rate-adjusted p below 0.01 and a log2 fold-change threshold of 1 were applied. PCA with hierarchical clustering of max-normalized trajectories of the 1000 most abundant clonotypes was used as exploratory dynamics analysis. Separately sequenced CD4+ and CD8+ repertoires were used to assign a CD4 or CD8 phenotype to each responding clone. Clones were called with MiXCR by TCRdb after fastp trimmed the public reads at Q25, and only in-frame beta chains were retained. Every entry covers one CDR3 protein and lists the most common genes and DNA from its rows. Clone size and V and J calls follow TCRdb, not the original study. This sample has 400,000 to 450,000 distinct CDR3 sequences in its table, and roughly 18% of those were observed once. The ten largest clones take up about 22% of the sample.

The origin of this receptor is a man aged 18-30 years who had mild COVID-19 (a few samples of this study predate the infection). The sample titles of this study are shuffled in the database, so cell type and time point are left out; the donor was told from shared clones. Specimen: PBMCs or a T cell subset sorted from them (not recorded which). This chain is built from TRBV6-2 or TRBV6-3 and TRBJ2-1; TRBD2 could be the D gene, as 5 bases match. CDR3 loop: CASSWGVYNEQFF. Read as DNA, the sequence is TGTGCCAGCAGTTGGGGAGTTTACAATGAGCAGTTCTTC.